This entry lists 9 T cell receptor beta chains sequenced from one sample in a study of blood T cell repertoires in COVID-19. Method: immunoSEQ multiplex PCR; TCRdb's copy keeps in-frame clones and lacks some. The sample consists of about half a million clones, 70% to 90% of them appearing once. The specimen sequenced was PBMCs or T cells enriched from blood (not recorded which). Receptors were obtained from a woman aged 55-70 years who had recovered from COVID-19.

The rearrangement links TRBV5-1 to TRBJ1-1; no firm D call. CDR1 is SGHRS and CDR2 is YFSETQ in the germline V gene. V lost 3 bases, J lost 2 bases, and 14 bases lay in between. This CDR3 has 15 amino acids. CDR3 sequence reads: CASSSPRDRNTEAFF. The DNA for the CDR3 is TGCGCCAGCAGCTCCCCCCGGGATAGAAACACTGAAGCTTTCTTT.

The chain combines TRBV3-1 (or the pseudogene TRBV3-2) with TRBJ1-2, with D unclear. Germline lookup yields CDR1 LGHDT and CDR2 YNNKEL (reference sequence). This CDR3 comprises 15 residues. V lost 0 bases and J lost 0, with 8 bases in between. CDR3 nucleotide sequence: TGTGCCAGCAGCCAAGATTACGGTTCTAACTATGGCTACACCTTC. Its protein is CASSQDYGSNYGYTF.

This clone was picked up one time. The chain joins TRBV2 to TRBJ1-1; 10 bases are shared with TRBD1. The V gene end was trimmed by 9 bases and the J gene end by 6 bases; junction bases not matched to a gene: 19. The CDR3 spans 17 residues. CDR1 SNHLY and CDR2 FYNNEI come from the germline V gene. In DNA form, the CDR3 reads TGTGCCAGTTCGCGAGAACCCGGGACAGGGGTGGATGCTGAAGCTTTCTTT. Translated, it gives CASSREPGTGVDAEAFF.

The chain combines TRBV24-1 with TRBJ1-2; 11 positions match TRBD1. Looked up from germline, CDR1 is KGHDR and CDR2 is SFDVKD. The CDR3 spans 16 residues. V trimming: 4 bases; J trimming: 8 bases; junction bases outside the gene matches: 11. CDR3 sequence reads: CATSDPRTGGAGGYTF. The CDR3, as DNA: TGTGCCACCAGTGACCCTCGGACAGGGGGCGCTGGGGGCTACACCTTC.

The chain uses TRBV27 and TRBJ2-7, with TRBD2 as a possible D gene (7 bases). Germline V lookup: CDR1 MNHEY, CDR2 SMNVEV (reference sequence). This CDR3 has 15 amino acids. The V end was cut by 0 bases, the J end by 2 bases, with 11 bases between. CDR3 coding DNA: TGTGCCAGCAGTTTATCTGGGGGGGGGCCCTACGAGCAGTACTTC. It specifies CASSLSGGGPYEQYF.

The chain is built from TRBV18 and TRBJ1-2, with D tentatively TRBD1 (6 bases). The V gene lost 6 bases and the J gene lost 0 bases, with 14 bases spanning the gap. The CDR3 has 15 amino acids. CDR1 is KGHSH, CDR2 LQKENI, per germline. For the CDR3, the DNA is TGTGCCAGCTCGTCGGACAGAGTATCTAACTATGGCTACACCTTC. Translation: CASSSDRVSNYGYTF.

The V and J genes are TRBV6-5 and TRBJ2-7, with D perhaps TRBD1 (6 bases). This CDR3 spans 14 amino acids. Germline V lookup: CDR1 MNHEY, CDR2 SVGAGI. V lost 7 bases, J lost 4 bases, and 17 bases lay in between. Here the CDR3 reads CASILRDNKYEQYV. The CDR3 nucleotides read TGTGCCAGCATACTGAGGGACAATAAATACGAGCAGTACGTC.

The chain employs TRBV5-1 and TRBJ2-2; perhaps TRBD1 as D (5 bases). Germline V gene data show CDR1 as SGHRS and CDR2 as YFSETQ. The CDR3 has 16 amino acids. The ends were cut back, 4 bases at V and 1 base at J, with 14 bases in the middle. The CDR3 DNA is TGCGCCAGCAGCCCGACAGCTTTAATGAACACCGGGGAGCTGTTTTTT. Translated, it gives CASSPTALMNTGELFF.

The chain uses TRBV2 and TRBJ2-7; 8 bases match TRBD1. Germline V gene data show CDR1 as SNHLY and CDR2 as FYNNEI. The V gene end was trimmed by 4 bases and the J gene end by 9 bases; junction bases not matched to a gene: 14. The CDR3 length is 15 residues. The CDR3 protein is CASSGPGQALLRQYF. CDR3 DNA sequence: TGTGCCAGCAGTGGACCGGGACAGGCCCTTCTGCGGCAGTACTTC.